This TCR beta chain was sequenced in a study of T cell responses to AZD1222 COVID-19 vaccine. As regards this clone: Its antigen is not identified.

The germline V gene has CDR1 KGHDR and CDR2 SFDVKD. The CDR3 contains 14 residues. V gave up 4 bases and J gave up 6 bases, with 12 bases separating them. TCRdb's table, derived via immunoSEQ multiplex PCR, lists solely in-frame clones and lacks some. Altogether 180,000 or so clones are present, approximately 94% being singletons, with the ten largest covering about 0.6%. Whole-study results and caveats: It was only after the peak T cell response that any repertoires were sampled. Regions 160-218 and 743-854 dominated among vaccine-associated CD4 TCRs spanning spike. There were mostly white British donors and more females than males, and clonal diversity was possibly underestimated. Baseline seropositivity characterized only a handful of AZD1222 recipients.

The chain combines TRBV24-1 with TRBJ1-5; TRBD1 might be the D (5 bases). This specimen was peripheral blood, taken on day 0 of AZD1222 vaccination. This TCR was recovered from an adult in good health. The CDR3 spells CATSDRGTVQPQHF. DNA of the CDR3: TGTGCCACCAGTGACCGGGGGACCGTTCAGCCCCAGCATTTT.